Presented here are 30 T cell receptor beta chains from one specimen sequenced in a study of cytomegalovirus exposure and HLA in healthy donors listed by TCRdb under 2017. To prepare the library, the immunoSEQ multiplex PCR assay was applied. The multiplex PCR relied on a mix of 60 forward primers for TCR Vbeta segments and 13 reverse primers for TCR Jbeta segments. As stored in TCRdb, this immuneACCESS dataset retains in-frame rearrangements with V and J assigned. A fraction of the clones does not appear; measured against another copy, unresolved V genes explain less than half of the discrepancy, and the remainder lacks a known reason. For this sample the table gives about 120,000 clones, of which roughly three quarters were detected only once. The ten largest clones represent roughly a tenth of the sample. The material sequenced was PBMCs. The receptors here all came from a man aged 25 to 40 in good health and CMV-seropositive.

This chain joins TRBV6-4 and TRBJ1-2, with D uncertain. V lost 0 bases and J lost 8, with 16 bases in between. The CDR3 extends over 15 amino acids. Germline V gives CDR1 MRHNA, CDR2 SNTAGT. CDR3 region: CASSDSLGDIRGYTF. The CDR3 DNA reads as TGTGCCAGCAGTGACTCGCTGGGAGATATTAGAGGCTACACCTTC.

The sample holds one count of this clone. The J gene is TRBJ1-4, the V gene TRBV13; 10 positions match TRBD1. This CDR3 is built from 15 residues. Germline V gene data show CDR1 as PRHDT and CDR2 as FYEKMQ (reference sequence). The V segment lost 2 bases and the J segment 5 bases; nucleotides outside the gene matches: 2. For the CDR3, the DNA is TGTGCCAGCAGCTTACCGGGACAGGGGAATGAAAAACTGTTTTTT. Its translation is CASSLPGQGNEKLFF.

The gene calls are TRBV19 and TRBJ2-7; TRBD2 agrees at 7 bases. V trimming: 2 bases; J trimming: 1 base; junction bases outside the gene matches: 5. The germline V gene has CDR1 LNHDA and CDR2 SQIVND (reference sequence). The CDR3 totals 15 residues. Written as DNA, the CDR3 is TGTGCCAGTAGTATAAAACGGGAGGTATCCTACGAGCAGTACTTC. It yields the protein CASSIKREVSYEQYF.

The rearrangement links TRBV7-2 to TRBJ2-7; the match to TRBD1 covers 8 bases. Germline V gives CDR1 SGHTA, CDR2 FQGNSA. J was trimmed by 1 base and V by 4 bases; bases with no gene match: 6. The CDR3 covers 15 residues. The CDR3 region is CASSSRTGTSYEQYF. CDR3 coding DNA: TGTGCCAGCAGCTCAAGGACAGGGACTTCCTACGAGCAGTACTTC.

Details on this clone: One end of the junction fails to match germline, which may point to a read error. V is TRBV6-5 and J is TRBJ2-7, with 7 bases aligning to TRBD2. Germline V lookup: CDR1 MNHEY, CDR2 SVGAGI. The CDR3 has 16 amino acids. The CDR3 loop is CASGYSASGSTYEQYF. The DNA for the CDR3 is TGTGCCAGCGGTTACTCGGCTAGCGGTTCAACCTACGAGCAGTACTTC.

This clone was found a few times. The chain joins TRBV27 to TRBJ1-1, with D possibly TRBD1 on 6 matching bases. Germline CDR1 MNHEY, CDR2 SMNVEV (reference sequence). The CDR3 loop spans 15 amino acids. Trimming shortened V by 6 bases and J by 4 bases, and 18 bases separated the two germline ends. The CDR3 coding sequence is TGTGCCAGCAGCCCATCGTGGGGGCGCGGCACTGAAGCTTTCTTT. This encodes CASSPSWGRGTEAFF.

This clone was detected once. The chain has TRBV28 and TRBJ1-6; the D gene is possibly TRBD1 (6 bases). CDR1 is MDHEN and CDR2 is SYDVKM in the germline V gene. V lost 8 bases and J lost 9, with 14 bases in between. The CDR3 loop spans 13 amino acids. The CDR3 DNA sequence: TGTGCCAGCCTCAGGGGAGTAGGTTCACCCCTCCACTTT. Translation: CASLRGVGSPLHF.

The chain employs TRBV19 and TRBJ1-1; possible D gene TRBD1, 5 bases. Germline-derived CDR1 and CDR2 are LNHDA and SQIVND (reference sequence). The CDR3 length is 13 residues. The V and J ends lost 5 bases and 1 base respectively, with 8 bases between them. CDR3 nucleotides: TGTGCCAGTAGTGACAGACCGAACACTGAAGCTTTCTTT. Its translation is CASSDRPNTEAFF.

The V gene is TRBV11-2, the J gene TRBJ2-7; 8 bases fit TRBD2. V trimming: 2 bases; J trimming: 3 bases; junction bases outside the gene matches: 3. This CDR3 contains 14 residues. Germline V lookup: CDR1 SGHAT, CDR2 FQNNGV. As DNA, the CDR3 is TGTGCCAGCAGCTTAACTAGCGGCAGCTACGAGCAGTACTTC. Residues: CASSLTSGSYEQYF.

The chain links TRBV5-4 to TRBJ2-7, with 9 bases matching TRBD1. The CDR3 spans 13 residues. V lost 1 base, J lost 5 bases, and 1 base stayed unmatched. In germline, CDR1 is SGHNT, CDR2 YYREEE (reference sequence). This CDR3 is CASSLTGGDEQYF. As DNA, the CDR3 is TGTGCCAGCAGCTTGACAGGGGGCGACGAGCAGTACTTC.

The chain recombines TRBV28 with TRBJ2-2; 11 nucleotides line up with TRBD2. CDR1 MDHEN and CDR2 SYDVKM come from the germline V gene. The CDR3 sequence is 16 residues long. V lost 3 bases, J lost 8 bases, and 8 bases stayed unmatched. The CDR3 nucleotides read TGTGCCAGCAGTTTTTCACTAGCGGGAGTCTCAGGGGAGCTGTTTTTT. Translating it yields CASSFSLAGVSGELFF.

Only one count was recorded for this clone. This chain links TRBV18 with TRBJ2-2; D remains ambiguous. Germline assignment: CDR1 KGHSH and CDR2 LQKENI. The CDR3 sequence is 14 residues long. Between the trimmed V and J ends, which lost 3 bases and 6 bases, there was a span of 11 bases. The CDR3 sequence: CASSPQVGPGELFF. The CDR3 nucleotides read TGTGCCAGCTCACCCCAGGTCGGTCCCGGGGAGCTGTTTTTT.

The chain recombines TRBV15 with TRBJ1-3, with 9 nucleotides matching TRBD1. The J segment lost 1 base and the V segment lost 2 bases, leaving 3 bases of the junction unmatched. Germline CDR1 reads LNHNV; CDR2 reads YYDKDF (reference sequence). This CDR3 comprises 16 residues. The CDR3 sequence is CATSRPGQGSGNTIYF. Here the CDR3 DNA reads TGTGCCACCAGCAGACCGGGACAGGGATCTGGAAACACCATATATTTT.

The chain employs TRBV7-7 and TRBJ2-5, with D unresolved. Per the germline V gene, CDR1 is SSHAT and CDR2 is FNYEAQ (reference sequence). Trimming shortened V by 2 bases and J by 1 base, and 5 bases separated the two germline ends. There are 13 residues in the CDR3. The DNA for the CDR3 is TGTGCCAGCAGCTTACGGGTCCAAGAGACCCAGTACTTC. Its translation: CASSLRVQETQYF.

The rearrangement uses TRBV6-5 and TRBJ2-7; D may be TRBD1 (5 bases). The CDR3 spans 15 residues. V gave up 2 bases and J gave up 3 bases, with 14 bases separating them. Germline values: CDR1 MNHEY, CDR2 SVGAGI. The CDR3 is CASSYRQKYFYEQYF. DNA of the CDR3: TGTGCCAGCAGTTACAGACAGAAGTACTTCTACGAGCAGTACTTC.

The chain recombines TRBV27 with TRBJ1-4; D is perhaps TRBD1 (6 bases). The CDR3 covers 13 residues. Germline loops: CDR1 MNHEY, CDR2 SMNVEV (reference sequence). V gave up 4 bases and J gave up 12 bases, with 15 bases separating them. In nucleotides, the CDR3 is TGTGCCAGCAGTTCCAATCGGGACACGGAACTGTTTTTT. Translating it yields CASSSNRDTELFF. Filled out from reference TRBV27 and TRBJ1-4, the complete variable domain reads EAQVTQNPRYLITVTGKKLTVTCSQNMNHEYMSWYRQDPGLGLRQIYYSMNVEVTDKGDVPEGYKVSRKEKRNFPLILESPSPNQTSLYFCASSSNRDTELFFGSGTQLSVL.

The V call is TRBV14, the J call TRBJ1-1, with D possibly matching TRBD1 (6 bases). The germline V gene encodes CDR1 SGHDN and CDR2 FVKESK. Deletions cut 4 bases from V and 5 bases from J, with 17 bases between. This CDR3 is 15 amino acids long. The CDR3 DNA follows: TGTGCCAGCAGCCCCCCCGGGGGGGCGCGGACTGAAGCTTTCTTT. Translating gives CASSPPGGARTEAFF. Complete variable domain (other parts from reference TRBV14 and TRBJ1-1): EAGVTQFPSHSVIEKGQTVTLRCDPISGHDNLYWYRRVMGKEIKFLLHFVKESKQDESGMPNNRFLAERTGGTYSTLKVQPAELEDSGVYFCASSPPGGARTEAFFGQGTRLTVV.

This chain links TRBV7-2 with TRBJ1-2, with no clear D. CDR1 is SGHTA and CDR2 is FQGNSA in the germline V gene. V was pared by 0 bases and J by 4 bases, with 9 bases between. The CDR3 extends over 14 amino acids. The CDR3 region has the DNA TGTGCCAGCAGCTTAGCGGACGGAGGCTATGGCTACACCTTC. It codes for CASSLADGGYGYTF.

This clone has more than one count but fewer than ten. The CDR3 region has the DNA TGTGCCAGCAGATTTACAGTGAACACTGAAGCTTTCTTT. Amino acid sequence: CASRFTVNTEAFF. The V and J genes are TRBV7-3 and TRBJ1-1; D call uncertain. The CDR3 is 13 residues long. The germline gives CDR1 SGHTA, CDR2 FQGTGA. V was pared by 6 bases and J by 0 bases, with 8 bases between.

The rearrangement joins TRBV5-4 to TRBJ1-1, with TRBD1 as a possible D gene (5 bases). Germline loops: CDR1 SGHNT, CDR2 YYREEE (reference sequence). V was trimmed by 0 bases and J by 1 base, leaving 10 bases between them. The CDR3 runs 15 residues. For the CDR3, the DNA is TGTGCCAGCAGCTTGGCCGGGGGGGGGAACACTGAAGCTTTCTTT. Translating gives CASSLAGGGNTEAFF. The complete variable domain, with remaining parts taken from reference TRBV5-4 and TRBJ1-1, reads ETGVTQSPTHLIKTRGQQVTLRCSSQSGHNTVSWYQQALGQGPQFIFQYYREEENGRGNFPPRFSGLQFPNYSSELNVNALELDDSALYLCASSLAGGGNTEAFFGQGTRLTVV.

In this sample, this clone turned up a few times. The V gene is TRBV30, the J gene TRBJ2-7, with 8 bases that match TRBD1. With 3 bases clipped from V and 3 bases from J, the junction kept 4 bases outside the gene matches. This CDR3 has 13 residues. CDR1 and CDR2 (germline): GTSNPN, SVGIG (reference sequence). The CDR3, as DNA: TGTGCCTGGAGGGGGGACAGGAACTACGAGCAGTACTTC. It encodes CAWRGDRNYEQYF.

The rearrangement uses TRBV13 and TRBJ2-1; 8 nucleotides line up with TRBD1. V was pared by 5 bases and J by 6 bases, with 6 bases of the junction left unmatched. The CDR3 contains 14 residues. The germline V gene encodes CDR1 PRHDT and CDR2 FYEKMQ (reference sequence). The CDR3, as DNA: TGTGCCAGCAGCACCCGACAGGGGCCCAATGAGCAGTTCTTC. This codes for CASSTRQGPNEQFF.

The genes are TRBV5-1 and TRBJ2-5; 7 bases fit TRBD1. Germline CDR1 reads SGHRS; CDR2 reads YFSETQ. The length of the CDR3 is 14 residues. V shed 4 bases and J 5 bases; nucleotides not matched to a gene: 8. The DNA for the CDR3 is TGCGCCAGCAGCCCAGGGACAGCGACGGAGACCCAGTACTTC. This encodes CASSPGTATETQYF.

The chain joins TRBV27 to TRBJ2-1; 11 bases are shared with TRBD2. This CDR3 is built from 15 residues. Germline V gene data show CDR1 as MNHEY and CDR2 as SMNVEV (reference sequence). V lost 5 bases and J lost 3; bases outside the gene matches: 3. The CDR3 loop is CASSPGTSGYNEQFF. The CDR3 DNA reads as TGTGCCAGCAGTCCCGGGACTAGCGGCTACAATGAGCAGTTCTTC.

The chain links TRBV11-3 to TRBJ2-2; 8 nucleotides match TRBD1. In germline, CDR1 is SGHNT, CDR2 YENEEA. The junction had 8 bases not matched to a gene; V was cut back by 5 bases and J by 3 bases. The CDR3 consists of 16 residues. CDR3 nucleotides: TGTGCCAGCAGCCCCGGGACAGGAGGATACACCGGGGAGCTGTTTTTT. This sequence encodes CASSPGTGGYTGELFF.

The V and J genes are TRBV7-9 and TRBJ1-1; D possibly corresponds to TRBD1 (5 bases). Per germline, CDR1 SEHNR and CDR2 FQNEAQ (reference sequence). V was shortened by 2 bases and J by 6 bases, with 10 bases between the two germline ends. This CDR3 spans 13 amino acids. CDR3 coding DNA: TGTGCCAGCAGCTTACCAGGGCGATCTGAAGCTTTCTTT. Encoded protein: CASSLPGRSEAFF.

The chain recombines TRBV7-8 with TRBJ2-1; TRBD1 might be the D (5 bases). The CDR3 runs 14 residues. The ends were cut back, 4 bases at V and 6 bases at J, with 13 bases in the middle. Germline CDR1 SGHVS, CDR2 FQNEAQ. CDR3 loop: CASSYSGIPNEQFF. DNA for the CDR3: TGTGCCAGCAGCTACTCAGGGATCCCCAATGAGCAGTTCTTC.

The chain carries TRBV6-1 and TRBJ2-4, with 7 bases fitting TRBD1. J was trimmed by 8 bases and V by 3 bases; bases with no gene match: 10. This CDR3 contains 15 residues. Germline V gene data show CDR1 as MNHNS and CDR2 as SASEGT. The CDR3, as DNA: TGTGCCAGCAGTGACAGGACAGTTACAGGGGACATTCAGTACTTC. Amino acids: CASSDRTVTGDIQYF.

This rearrangement joins TRBV7-2 to TRBJ1-1; D may be TRBD1 (6 bases). Trimming removed 4 bases at V and 3 bases at J, with 12 bases between. The CDR3 extends over 14 amino acids. The germline CDR1 and CDR2 sequences are SGHTA and FQGNSA. In DNA, the CDR3 is TGTGCCAGCAGCTCCCGGGACACGGACACTGAAGCTTTCTTT. Residues: CASSSRDTDTEAFF.

This clone was seen a single time. The chain links TRBV15 to TRBJ2-7, with 7 positions matching TRBD2. The germline CDR1 and CDR2 sequences are LNHNV and YYDKDF (reference sequence). This CDR3 has 17 residues. With V trimmed by 2 bases and J by 0 bases, 10 bases remained unmatched. The CDR3 DNA sequence: TGTGCCACCAGCAGATTAGAGCCGGGGGACTACTCCTACGAGCAGTACTTC. Its translation is CATSRLEPGDYSYEQYF.